This TCR beta chain was found in a study of T cells in Graves' hyperthyroidism and ophthalmopathy. The study, taken as a whole, reports: Before onset, ophthalmopathy was predicted by the model a median approximately 6.6 months earlier.

The CDR3 has 16 amino acids. Germline-derived CDR1 and CDR2 are SGHNT and YYREEE (reference sequence). V dropped 2 bases and J dropped 8 bases, with 19 bases sitting between them. RNA transcripts provided the source from which TCR beta CDR3 regions were amplified. First-round RT-PCR with HTBI primers amplified the TCR CDR3 region. TCRdb ran MiXCR on the multiplex PCR reads and lists one entry per CDR3 protein. The sample lists a few hundred thousand distinct CDR3 sequences; under 15% were seen once. Subjects aged 18 to 65 presented with newly diagnosed hyperthyroidism of less than 2 months' duration. As for this clonotype: Its target is unknown.

The origin of this receptor is a woman aged 25 to 45 with Graves' hyperthyroidism. The chain carries TRBV5-4 and TRBJ2-2; either TRBD1 or TRBD2 may supply D (5 bases each). The sequencing sample was made of blood. In DNA, the CDR3 is TGTGCCAGCAGCTTATCGGGGCCCCGGGTCGATGGGGAGCTGTTTTTT. It is translated as CASSLSGPRVDGELFF.